The clone carrying this T cell receptor (beta chain) was found a few times. Its antigen is as yet unknown. This sample was taken from a study of T cell repertoires in cytomegalovirus infection. Across the whole study: Recently identified HLA-C-restricted CMV epitopes were among the peptides used. Based on public TCR beta signatures, there were indications of CMV infection and of a matching HLA type.

This CDR3 region has 15 residues. V lost 1 base to trimming and J lost 0 bases, with 9 bases between them. Germline V lookup: CDR1 SEHNR, CDR2 FQNEAQ (reference sequence). The study, taken as a whole, reports: HLA-C-restricted CMV-specific TCR beta clonotypes were dominant in the ex vivo response. Frequencies of public TCR beta families were cumulated, and this identified carriers of CMV plus the relevant HLA.

One entry per CDR3 protein results from TCRdb running MiXCR on the reads. The sample lists around 71,000 distinct CDR3 sequences, roughly 20% occurring once. V and J are TRBV7-9 and TRBJ1-1; D call uncertain. The sequence was obtained from a human donor in good health (CMV status not recorded). Some clones in this sample may be carry-over from other donors' samples. The sequencing here drew on CD8+ T cells from cultured PBMCs, taken from culture after CMV antigen stimulation. The CDR3 spells CASSLEGSMNTEAFF. The CDR3 region has the DNA TGTGCCAGCAGCTTAGAGGGATCCATGAACACTGAAGCTTTCTTT.